This T cell receptor (beta chain) was documented in a study of blood T cells in healthy people across ages. A second PCR of roughly 7 to 11 cycles used a sample-barcoded 5' primer and a J-beta primer mix. TCRdb processed the 5' RACE reads anew with MiXCR; each CDR3 protein has one entry. The sample holds about 1.4 million distinct CDR3 sequences, roughly 64% seen once. Regarding this clonotype: This may be a read error: a much more frequent sequence differs by one nucleotide.

Germline V CDR1 and CDR2: SQVTM, ANQGSEA. CDR3 length: 11 amino acids. This chain connects TRBV29-1 to TRBJ2-5; D is tentatively TRBD1 or TRBD2 (5 bases each). The J call may be faulty, since TRBJ2-7 better matches the DNA end. The sequencing sample was made of blood. This TCR was recovered from a man in his late teens or twenties in good health. CDR3 amino acids: CSVVRDHEQYF. CDR3 nucleotides: TGCAGCGTTGTCAGGGACCACGAGCAGTACTTC.